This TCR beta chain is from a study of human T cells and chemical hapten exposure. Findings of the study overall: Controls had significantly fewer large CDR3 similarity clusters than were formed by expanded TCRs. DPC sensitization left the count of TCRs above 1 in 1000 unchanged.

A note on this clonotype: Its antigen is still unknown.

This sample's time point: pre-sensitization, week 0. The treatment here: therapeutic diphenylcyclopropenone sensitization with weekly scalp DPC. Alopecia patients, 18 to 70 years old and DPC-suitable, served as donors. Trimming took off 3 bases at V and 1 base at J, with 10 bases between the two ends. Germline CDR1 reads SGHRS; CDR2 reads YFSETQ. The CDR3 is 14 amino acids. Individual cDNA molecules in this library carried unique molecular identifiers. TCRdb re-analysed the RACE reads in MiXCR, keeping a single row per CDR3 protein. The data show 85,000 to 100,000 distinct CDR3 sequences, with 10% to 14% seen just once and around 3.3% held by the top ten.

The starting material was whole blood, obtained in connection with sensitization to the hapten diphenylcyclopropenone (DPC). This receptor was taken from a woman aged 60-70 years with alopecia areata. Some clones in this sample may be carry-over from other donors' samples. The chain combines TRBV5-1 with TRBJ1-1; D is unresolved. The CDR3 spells CASSWTGENTEAFF. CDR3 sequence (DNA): TGCGCCAGCAGCTGGACGGGAGAGAACACTGAAGCTTTCTTT.